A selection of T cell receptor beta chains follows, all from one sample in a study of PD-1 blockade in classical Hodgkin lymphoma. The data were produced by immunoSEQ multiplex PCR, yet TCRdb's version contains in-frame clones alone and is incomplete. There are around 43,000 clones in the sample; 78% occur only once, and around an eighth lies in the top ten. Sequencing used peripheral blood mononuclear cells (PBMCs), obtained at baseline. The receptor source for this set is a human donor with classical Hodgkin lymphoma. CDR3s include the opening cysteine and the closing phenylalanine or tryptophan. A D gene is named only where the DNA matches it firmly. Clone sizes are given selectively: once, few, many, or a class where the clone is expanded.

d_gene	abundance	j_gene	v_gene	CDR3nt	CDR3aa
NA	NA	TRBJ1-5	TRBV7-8	TGTGCCAGCAGCTTAGCGGAGGTGGGGCCCCAGCATTTT	CASSLAEVGPQHF
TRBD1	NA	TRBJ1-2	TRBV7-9	TGTGCCAGCAGCTCGACAGGGCTCTATGGCTACACCTTC	CASSSTGLYGYTF
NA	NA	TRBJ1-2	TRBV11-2	TGTGCCAGCAGCTTGGGGACGACTAACTATGGCTACACCTTC	CASSLGTTNYGYTF
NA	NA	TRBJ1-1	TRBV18	TGTGCCAGCTCACCAACAGGGCAGAACACTGAAGCTTTCTTT	CASSPTGQNTEAFF
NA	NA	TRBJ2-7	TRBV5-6	TGTGCCAGCAGCAGGGCCGGTAAGCACGAGCAGTACTTC	CASSRAGKHEQYF
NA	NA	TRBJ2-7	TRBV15	TGTGCCACCAGCAGAGATCTCTTGGGCGAGCAGTACTTC	CATSRDLLGEQYF
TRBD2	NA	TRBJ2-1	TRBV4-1	TGCGCCAGCAGCCAAGTGGACTTGGGACTAGCGGGGGGGCATGAGCAGTTCTTC	CASSQVDLGLAGGHEQFF
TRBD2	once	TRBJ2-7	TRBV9	TGTGCCAGCAGCGCCGGGACTAGCGGACTCGAGCAGTACTTC	CASSAGTSGLEQYF
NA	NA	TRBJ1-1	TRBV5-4	TGTGCCAGCAGCAGCCGGGGGGCGCAGGGGACTGAAGCTTTCTTT	CASSSRGAQGTEAFF
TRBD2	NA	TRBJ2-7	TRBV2	TGTGCCAGCAGTGAAGTAGCGGGGGGGTCCCCCCTCGCCGAGCAGTACTTC	CASSEVAGGSPLAEQYF
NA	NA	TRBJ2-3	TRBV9	TGTGCCAGCAGCGTAGAGAGGGGAGCTAGCACAGATACGCAGTATTTT	CASSVERGASTDTQYF
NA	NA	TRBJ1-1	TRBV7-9	TGTGCCAGCAGTCTAGAACGGGTCACTGAAGCTTTCTTT	CASSLERVTEAFF
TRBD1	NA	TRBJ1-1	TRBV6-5	TGTGCCACCAGGGACAGGCCGGTGTTT	CATRDRPVF
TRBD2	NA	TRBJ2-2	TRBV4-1	TGCGCCAGCAGCCATCCTAGCGGGGGGTCCACCGGGGAGCTGTTTTTT	CASSHPSGGSTGELFF
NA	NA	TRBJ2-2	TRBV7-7	TGTGCCAGCAGCTCCACCAGACAGGGAGGAGGAACCGGGGAGCTGTTTTTT	CASSSTRQGGGTGELFF
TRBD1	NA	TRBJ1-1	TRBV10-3	TGTGCCTCCCGGGACAGGATCACTGAAGCTTTCTTT	CASRDRITEAFF
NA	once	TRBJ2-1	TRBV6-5	TGTGCCAGCAGTTACTCGAGGCCCGATGAGCAGTTCTTC	CASSYSRPDEQFF
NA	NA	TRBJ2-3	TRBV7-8	TGTGCCAGCAGCTTAGTTGCTGGTACGGGGCCTATCACAGATACGCAGTATTTT	CASSLVAGTGPITDTQYF
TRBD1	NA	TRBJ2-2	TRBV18	TGTGCCAGCTCACGGACAGGGGACACCGGGGAGCTGTTTTTT	CASSRTGDTGELFF
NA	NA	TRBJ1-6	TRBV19	TGTGCCAGCAGTTTGGATTCCGGATTGGGGAATTCACCCCTCCACTTT	CASSLDSGLGNSPLHF
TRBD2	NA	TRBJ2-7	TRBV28	TGTGCCAGCAGTTTGGTAGGAGCGGGGGGTTACGAGCAGTACTTC	CASSLVGAGGYEQYF
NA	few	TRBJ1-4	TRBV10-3	TGTGCCATCAGCCCTATCCCGGGAATCCAGGAAAAACTGTTTTTT	CAISPIPGIQEKLFF
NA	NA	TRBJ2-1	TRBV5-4	TGTGCCAGCAGCGCCGACAATGAGCAGTTCTTC	CASSADNEQFF
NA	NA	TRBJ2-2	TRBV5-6	TGTGCCAGCAGCCATACGGCTCGGGGGCGGCGGGTTACCGGGGAGCTGTTTTTT	CASSHTARGRRVTGELFF
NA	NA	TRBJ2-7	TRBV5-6	TGTGCCAGCAGCCCGGGCCTAGGCTACGAGCAGTACTTC	CASSPGLGYEQYF
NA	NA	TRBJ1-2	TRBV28	TGTGCCAGCTATGCGGGGAACTACTATGGCTACACCTTC	CASYAGNYYGYTF
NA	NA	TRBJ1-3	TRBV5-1	TGCGCCAGCAGCTTGTTTTCAGCCTCTGGAAACACCATATATTTT	CASSLFSASGNTIYF